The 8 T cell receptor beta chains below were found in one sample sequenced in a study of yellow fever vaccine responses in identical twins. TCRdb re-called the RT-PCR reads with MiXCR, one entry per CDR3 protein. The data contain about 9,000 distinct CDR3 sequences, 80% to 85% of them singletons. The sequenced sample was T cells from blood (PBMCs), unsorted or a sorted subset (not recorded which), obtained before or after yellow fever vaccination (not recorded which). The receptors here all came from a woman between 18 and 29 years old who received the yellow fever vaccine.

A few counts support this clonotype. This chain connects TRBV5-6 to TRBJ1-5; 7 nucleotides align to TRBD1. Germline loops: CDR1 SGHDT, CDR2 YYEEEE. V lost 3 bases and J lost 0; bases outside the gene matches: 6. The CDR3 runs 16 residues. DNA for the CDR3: TGTGCCAGCAGCTACCGACAGGGATATAGCAATCAGCCCCAGCATTTT. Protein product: CASSYRQGYSNQPQHF.

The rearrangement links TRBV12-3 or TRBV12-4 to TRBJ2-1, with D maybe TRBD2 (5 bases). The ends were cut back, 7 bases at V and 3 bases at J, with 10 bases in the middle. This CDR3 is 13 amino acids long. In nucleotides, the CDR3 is TGTGCCAGCATGGGGAGTATCTACAATGAGCAGTTCTTC. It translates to CASMGSIYNEQFF.

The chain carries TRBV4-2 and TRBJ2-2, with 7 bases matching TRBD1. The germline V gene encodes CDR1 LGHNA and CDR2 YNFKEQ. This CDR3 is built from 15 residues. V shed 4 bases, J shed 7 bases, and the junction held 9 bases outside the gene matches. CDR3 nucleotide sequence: TGTGCCAGCAGCCCCGACAGGGCATGGGACGGGGAGCTGTTTTTT. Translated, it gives CASSPDRAWDGELFF.

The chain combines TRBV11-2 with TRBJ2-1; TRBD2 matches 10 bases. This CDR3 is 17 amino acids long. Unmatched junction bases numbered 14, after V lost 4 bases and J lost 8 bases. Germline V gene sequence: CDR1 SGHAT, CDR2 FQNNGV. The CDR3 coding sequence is TGTGCCAGCAGCTCCGTACCAACTAGCGGGAATGTGTATGAGCAGTTCTTC. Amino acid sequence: CASSSVPTSGNVYEQFF.

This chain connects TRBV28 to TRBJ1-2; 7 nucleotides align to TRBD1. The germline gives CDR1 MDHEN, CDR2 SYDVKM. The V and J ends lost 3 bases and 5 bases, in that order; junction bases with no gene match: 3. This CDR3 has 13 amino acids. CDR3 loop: CASSLETGYGYTF. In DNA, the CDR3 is TGTGCCAGCAGTTTGGAGACAGGGTATGGCTACACCTTC.

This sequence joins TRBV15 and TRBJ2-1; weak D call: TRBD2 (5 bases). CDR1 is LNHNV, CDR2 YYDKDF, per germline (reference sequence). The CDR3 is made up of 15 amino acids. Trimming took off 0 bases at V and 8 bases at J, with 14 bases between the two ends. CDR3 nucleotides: TGTGCCACCAGCAGAGATGTATCGGGGAGTGATGAGCAGTTCTTC. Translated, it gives CATSRDVSGSDEQFF. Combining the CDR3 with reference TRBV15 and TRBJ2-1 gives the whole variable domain DAMVIQNPRYQVTQFGKPVTLSCSQTLNHNVMYWYQQKSSQAPKLLFHYYDKDFNNEADTPDNFQSRRPNTSFCFLDIRSPGLGDTAMYLCATSRDVSGSDEQFFGPGTRLTVL.

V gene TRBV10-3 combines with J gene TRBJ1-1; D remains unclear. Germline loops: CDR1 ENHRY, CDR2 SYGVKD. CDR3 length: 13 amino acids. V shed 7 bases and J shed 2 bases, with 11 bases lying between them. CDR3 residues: CAITTSFNTEAFF. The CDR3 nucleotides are TGTGCCATCACGACAAGCTTTAACACTGAAGCTTTCTTT.

The CDR3 nucleotides read TGTGCCAGCAGCATCAGCAGGGCCTGGAACACTGAAGCTTTCTTT. Translation: CASSISRAWNTEAFF. The J gene is TRBJ1-1, the V gene TRBV13; D perhaps matches TRBD1 (5 bases). The CDR3 length is 15 residues. Germline CDR1 is PRHDT and CDR2 is FYEKMQ (reference sequence). The V end lost 5 bases, the J end lost 1 base, and 14 bases lay between the germline ends. Complete variable domain (other parts from reference TRBV13 and TRBJ1-1): AAGVIQSPRHLIKEKRETATLKCYPIPRHDTVYWYQQGPGQDPQFLISFYEKMQSDKGSIPDRFSAQQFSDYHSELNMSSLELGDSALYFCASSISRAWNTEAFFGQGTRLTVV.